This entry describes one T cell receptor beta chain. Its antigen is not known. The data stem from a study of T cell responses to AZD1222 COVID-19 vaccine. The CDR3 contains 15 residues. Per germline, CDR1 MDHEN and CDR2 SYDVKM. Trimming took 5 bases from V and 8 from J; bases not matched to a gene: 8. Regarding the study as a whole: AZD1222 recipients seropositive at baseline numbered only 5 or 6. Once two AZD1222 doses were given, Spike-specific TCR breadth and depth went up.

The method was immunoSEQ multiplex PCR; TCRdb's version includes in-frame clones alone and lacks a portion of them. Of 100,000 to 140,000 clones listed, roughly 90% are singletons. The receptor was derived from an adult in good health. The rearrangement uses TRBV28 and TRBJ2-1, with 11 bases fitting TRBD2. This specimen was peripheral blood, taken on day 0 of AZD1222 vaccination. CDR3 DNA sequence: TGTGCCAGCAGTCAGACTAGCGGGAATCGCTATGAGCAGTTCTTC. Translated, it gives CASSQTSGNRYEQFF.